These 24 T cell receptor beta chains originate from one sample sequenced in a study of T-cell reconstitution after alpha-beta-depleted transplantation in children. Unique molecular identifiers were incorporated when the TCRbeta library was constructed. TCRdb re-called the PCR reads through MiXCR, storing one row per CDR3 protein. In the table there are approximately 630,000 distinct CDR3 sequences, 13% of which are singletons. This sample comprised PBMCs, obtained before TCRalphabeta/CD19-depleted stem cell transplant. These receptors were obtained from a girl aged 2-15 years with congenital amegakaryocytic thrombocytopenia, due to receive a stem cell transplant.

This clonotype came up a few times. This chain joins TRBV14 and TRBJ2-7; 9 bases map to TRBD2. In germline, CDR1 is SGHDN, CDR2 FVKESK. The CDR3 spans 15 residues. The junction had 4 bases not matched to a gene; V was cut back by 1 base and J by 3 bases. The CDR3 loop reads CASSQGTSAHYEQYF. The CDR3 DNA reads as TGTGCCAGCAGCCAAGGGACTAGCGCCCACTACGAGCAGTACTTC.

The chain joins TRBV30 to TRBJ2-2, with 8 bases matching TRBD2. CDR3 size: 16 residues. V lost 0 bases to trimming and J lost 4 bases; unmatched junction nucleotides: 7. CDR1 and CDR2 from the germline V gene are GTSNPN and SVGIG (reference sequence). In DNA, the CDR3 is TGTGCCTGGAGTGTACGGGGGGGGGCGCTCACCGGGGAGCTGTTTTTT. Its protein product is CAWSVRGGALTGELFF. Together with reference TRBV30 and TRBJ2-2, the CDR3 gives the full variable domain: SQTIHQWPATLVQPVGSPLSLECTVEGTSNPNLYWYRQAAGRGLQLLFYSVGIGQISSEVPQNLSASRPQDRQFILSSKKLLLSDSGFYLCAWSVRGGALTGELFFGEGSRLTVL.

This chain connects TRBV20-1 to TRBJ2-1, with unresolved D. CDR1 and CDR2 from the germline V gene are DFQATT and SNEGSKA (reference sequence). CDR3 length equals 14 residues. The germline V and J ends were trimmed by 4 bases and 9 bases, with 19 bases remaining between them. The chain's CDR3 is CSATDVGVAGEQFF. DNA for the CDR3: TGCAGTGCTACCGATGTGGGCGTTGCTGGTGAGCAGTTCTTC.

This clonotype was picked up a small number of times. The chain joins TRBV20-1 to TRBJ2-1; TRBD2 aligns across 11 bases. V dropped 3 bases and J dropped 5; count of bases not matched to a gene: 9. Germline CDR1 DFQATT, CDR2 SNEGSKA (reference sequence). The CDR3 runs 16 residues. CDR3 nucleotides: TGCAGTGCTAGCCCCCAGACTAGCGGGACCGACAATGAGCAGTTCTTC. Amino acids: CSASPQTSGTDNEQFF.

This clonotype appeared a few times. V and J are TRBV7-2 and TRBJ1-2, with 8 nucleotides matching TRBD1. The CDR3 is 14 amino acids. Germline values: CDR1 SGHTA, CDR2 FQGNSA. V lost 5 bases to trimming and J lost 6 bases; unmatched junction nucleotides: 8. CDR3 region: CASSPNRGRDGYTF. CDR3 in DNA: TGTGCCAGCAGCCCCAACAGGGGGAGGGATGGCTACACCTTC. Drawing the rest from reference TRBV7-2 and TRBJ1-2, the complete variable domain is GAGVSQSPSNKVTEKGKDVELRCDPISGHTALYWYRQSLGQGLEFLIYFQGNSAPDKSGLPSDRFSAERTGGSVSTLTIQRTQQEDSAVYLCASSPNRGRDGYTFGSGTRLTVV.

Only a few counts were recorded for this clonotype. The chain links TRBV5-1 to TRBJ2-1, with D tentatively TRBD1 (6 bases). With 2 bases removed from V and 3 bases from J, the gap between germline ends came to 12 bases. Germline V lookup: CDR1 SGHRS, CDR2 YFSETQ. This CDR3 is built from 15 residues. The chain's CDR3 is CASSLQGRDYNEQFF. Written as DNA, the CDR3 is TGCGCCAGCAGCTTACAGGGTAGGGACTACAATGAGCAGTTCTTC. The full variable domain, completed using reference TRBV5-1 and TRBJ2-1, is KAGVTQTPRYLIKTRGQQVTLSCSPISGHRSVSWYQQTPGQGLQFLFEYFSETQRNKGNFPGRFSGRQFSNSRSEMNVSTLELGDSALYLCASSLQGRDYNEQFFGPGTRLTVL.

This clonotype was seen a handful of times. This rearrangement joins TRBV29-1 to TRBJ1-2; a weak D match, TRBD1 (6 bases). The CDR3 is 12 amino acids. The germline V gene encodes CDR1 SQVTM and CDR2 ANQGSEA. The ends were cut back, 0 bases at V and 4 bases at J, with 6 bases in the middle. DNA of the CDR3: TGCAGCGTTGAAGAAGGGGGCTATGGCTACACCTTC. It is translated as CSVEEGGYGYTF.

This chain links TRBV28 with TRBJ2-7, with 8 nucleotides matching TRBD1. Losses at the gene ends were 6 bases for V and 8 bases for J; bases not matched to a gene: 12. In germline, CDR1 is MDHEN, CDR2 SYDVKM. The CDR3 has 14 amino acids. CDR3 bases: TGTGCCAGCAGCACACCCCCGGGACAGGATAAGCAGTACTTC. It encodes CASSTPPGQDKQYF.

This chain joins TRBV20-1 and TRBJ2-5; D is unclear. Trimming stripped 3 bases from V and 5 bases from J, with 22 bases between. The CDR3 is 16 amino acids. CDR1 and CDR2 (germline): DFQATT, SNEGSKA (reference sequence). This CDR3 reads CSASFHGIGSEETQYF. As DNA, the CDR3 is TGCAGTGCTAGCTTCCACGGTATTGGGTCGGAGGAGACCCAGTACTTC.

This clonotype occurred many times. This chain links TRBV20-1 with TRBJ2-3; TRBD2 matches at 9 bases. The CDR3 has 18 residues. Germline V lookup: CDR1 DFQATT, CDR2 SNEGSKA (reference sequence). The V gene end was trimmed by 0 bases and the J gene end by 2 bases; junction bases not matched to a gene: 12. The chain's CDR3 is CSARDNLPSGILTDTQYF. CDR3 coding DNA: TGCAGTGCTAGAGATAACTTACCTAGCGGGATCCTCACAGATACGCAGTATTTT.

Points on this clonotype: The junction departs from the called germline gene at one end, perhaps through a read error. This CDR3 reads CASSLGGGYKEQFF. The CDR3, as DNA: TGTGCCAGCAGTTTAGGCGGGGGGTACAAGGAGCAGTTCTTC. The rearrangement links TRBV12-3 or TRBV12-4 to TRBJ2-1; 8 bases line up with TRBD2. This CDR3 contains 14 residues.

V gene TRBV7-9 combines with J gene TRBJ2-7, with 7 bases that match TRBD2. CDR3 size: 16 residues. Germline V gene lookup returns CDR1 SEHNR and CDR2 FQNEAQ (reference sequence). Losses at the gene ends were 0 bases for V and 6 bases for J; bases not matched to a gene: 11. The CDR3 DNA reads TGTGCCAGCAGCTTAGCCTCGGCGGGAGCGAGGAGCGAGCAGTACTTC. Translation: CASSLASAGARSEQYF.

This clonotype has only a few counts. The chain combines TRBV3-1 with TRBJ1-1; D unclear. This CDR3 is 13 amino acids long. Germline V gene lookup returns CDR1 LGHDT and CDR2 YNNKEL (reference sequence). Between the trimmed V and J ends, which lost 2 bases and 1 base, there was a span of 5 bases. CDR3 loop: CASSQRRNTEAFF. CDR3 bases: TGTGCCAGCAGCCAAAGGAGGAACACTGAAGCTTTCTTT.

This clonotype was picked up a small number of times. J is TRBJ2-3 and V is TRBV7-3; TRBD2 aligns across 7 bases. This CDR3 comprises 15 residues. Germline V lookup: CDR1 SGHTA, CDR2 FQGTGA. The V segment lost 6 bases and the J segment 4 bases; nucleotides outside the gene matches: 10. The CDR3 coding sequence is TGTGCCAGCAGAATAAGGGGAGGGCCCCCAGATACGCAGTATTTT. Its translation is CASRIRGGPPDTQYF.

This clonotype was seen more than once but under ten times. The V call is TRBV7-3, the J call TRBJ2-3; 7 bases agree with TRBD2. V trimming: 1 base; J trimming: 3 bases; junction bases outside the gene matches: 7. CDR3 size: 16 residues. Germline CDR1 SGHTA, CDR2 FQGTGA. The CDR3 here is CASSLNGGSETDTQYF. The DNA of the CDR3 is TGTGCCAGCAGCTTAAACGGCGGGAGCGAGACAGATACGCAGTATTTT.

This chain uses TRBV10-3 with TRBJ1-6; maybe TRBD1 (5 bases). Germline lookup yields CDR1 ENHRY and CDR2 SYGVKD. The CDR3 sequence is 15 residues long. Trimming took off 6 bases at V and 7 bases at J, with 16 bases between the two ends. The CDR3 DNA reads as TGTGCCATCAGGGAACGAGGACAAGGAAATTCACCCCTCCACTTT. Translated, it gives CAIRERGQGNSPLHF.

This clonotype was detected many times. The V gene is TRBV15, the J gene TRBJ1-6; the match to TRBD1 covers 7 bases. V lost 1 base to trimming and J lost 7 bases; unmatched junction nucleotides: 4. The CDR3 covers 15 residues. CDR1 and CDR2 from the germline V gene are LNHNV and YYDKDF (reference sequence). The CDR3 nucleotides read TGTGCCACCAGCAGAGTCCGGGACAGCAATTCACCCCTCCACTTT. Protein product: CATSRVRDSNSPLHF. Full variable domain (remainder filled in from reference TRBV15 and TRBJ1-6): DAMVIQNPRYQVTQFGKPVTLSCSQTLNHNVMYWYQQKSSQAPKLLFHYYDKDFNNEADTPDNFQSRRPNTSFCFLDIRSPGLGDTAMYLCATSRVRDSNSPLHFGNGTRLTVT.

This clonotype came up once. The chain is built from TRBV12-3 or TRBV12-4 and TRBJ2-1; TRBD2 agrees at 8 bases. The CDR3 runs to 16 residues. Unmatched junction bases numbered 6, after V lost 1 base and J lost 4 bases. CDR3 in DNA: TGTGCCAGCAGTTTAGGTAGCGGGACGTTTTACAATGAGCAGTTCTTC. This codes for CASSLGSGTFYNEQFF.

The table lists this clonotype with many counts. The gene calls are TRBV12-3 or TRBV12-4 and TRBJ1-2, with 8 bases that match TRBD1. Trimming at V came to 5 bases and at J to 1 base, leaving 0 bases not matched to a gene. CDR3 size: 13 residues. The CDR3 sequence is CASSDRGNYGYTF. In DNA form, the CDR3 reads TGTGCCAGCAGTGACAGGGGTAACTATGGCTACACCTTC.

The sample holds many counts of this clonotype. V usage is TRBV12-3 or TRBV12-4 and J usage is TRBJ1-2, with D unclear. V gave up 10 bases and J gave up 5 bases, with 11 bases separating them. The CDR3 is 11 residues long. The CDR3 sequence is CATDEPYGYTF. The CDR3 DNA follows: TGTGCCACCGACGAGCCTTATGGCTACACCTTC.

This clonotype was found many times. The chain is built from TRBV29-1 and TRBJ1-2; D gene ambiguous. V was shortened by 0 bases and J by 5 bases, with 7 bases between the two germline ends. CDR3 length equals 12 residues. The V gene's germline CDR1 is SQVTM and CDR2 ANQGSEA. CDR3 in amino acids: CSVEDGGYGYTF. The CDR3 nucleotides are TGCAGCGTTGAAGATGGAGGGTATGGCTACACCTTC.

This clonotype was observed many times. The rearrangement links TRBV12-3 or TRBV12-4 to TRBJ2-7; TRBD1 matches 9 bases. Trimming at V came to 2 bases and at J to 3 bases, leaving 5 bases not matched to a gene. The CDR3 loop spans 15 amino acids. The chain's CDR3 is CASSLRQGENYEQYF. The CDR3 DNA follows: TGTGCCAGCAGTTTAAGACAGGGGGAGAACTACGAGCAGTACTTC.

The rearrangement joins TRBV4-1 to TRBJ2-1; TRBD1 aligns across 8 bases. The germline CDR1 and CDR2 sequences are MGHRA and YSYEKL. This CDR3 comprises 16 residues. J was trimmed by 10 bases and V by 3 bases; bases with no gene match: 14. The CDR3 loop reads CASSHPQGGRPGEQFF. The CDR3 DNA reads as TGCGCCAGCAGCCACCCACAGGGGGGAAGACCGGGGGAGCAGTTCTTC.

This chain links TRBV7-9 with TRBJ2-2; unclear D gene. Trimming removed 3 bases at V and 2 bases at J, with 10 bases between. Germline V gives CDR1 SEHNR, CDR2 FQNEAQ (reference sequence). This CDR3 contains 15 residues. The CDR3: CASSFRSLNTGELFF. In nucleotides, the CDR3 is TGTGCCAGCAGCTTTCGCAGCTTAAACACCGGGGAGCTGTTTTTT.